This T cell receptor (beta chain) is drawn from a study of long-term antiretroviral therapy in people with HIV. At the level of the study: The 2015 immediate-ART recommendation came about a decade after the earliest samples. Study-wide points: Samples were collected from the mid-2000s to the late 2010s under possibly less effective ART regimens. Repertoires from HIV showed CDR3 length ranges narrower than those of controls.

Researchers ran immunoSEQ v3.0 at survey level. Samples were sequenced targeting roughly 40,000-55,000 T-cell genomes each. Some clones are missing from TCRdb's copy, which holds only in-frame ones; the method was immunoSEQ multiplex PCR. Of approximately 35,000 clones listed, 94% are singletons. About this clone: Its antigen is not identified.

The input for sequencing was unsorted PBMCs, taken around 5 years after starting antiretroviral therapy. The sequence was obtained from a woman between 45 and 65 years old with HIV.

The CDR3 DNA is TGTGCCTGGACAGGGGACAACTATGGCTACACCTTC. Its protein is CAWTGDNYGYTF. The chain employs TRBV30 and TRBJ1-2, with a tentative D call TRBD1 (6 bases). Trimming took 4 bases from V and 2 from J, leaving 8 bases between them. CDR3 length: 12 amino acids. Germline CDR1 GTSNPN, CDR2 SVGIG (reference sequence).